This paragraph covers one TCR beta chain sequence. No antigen is known for it. This sample was included in a study of blood T cells in healthy people across ages. Overall study findings and caveats: Strongly correlated with naive T cell percentage was TCR beta diversity. For the donors, CMV status was unknown and possibly confounded expanded clonotype changes.

A second PCR of roughly 7 to 11 cycles used a sample-barcoded 5' primer and a J-beta primer mix. TCRdb re-analysed the 5' RACE reads in MiXCR, keeping a single row per CDR3 protein. Of 1.2 million to 1.5 million distinct CDR3 sequences in the sample, 59% are singletons; the top ten hold under 8.5%. Each sample yielded at least 6 micrograms of PBMC total RNA. The specimen sequenced was blood. This TCR was sampled from a man between 18 and 29 years old in good health.

CDR3 amino acids: CASSSGRVVPIMDEQFF. CDR3 bases: TGTGCCAGCAGCTCAGGGAGGGTTGTGCCCATAATGGATGAGCAGTTCTTC. The chain is built from TRBV7-2 and TRBJ2-1, with 7 bases fitting TRBD2. J gave up 8 bases and V 4 bases, and 17 bases lay outside the gene matches. This CDR3 contains 17 residues. Germline loops: CDR1 SGHTA, CDR2 FQGNSA.